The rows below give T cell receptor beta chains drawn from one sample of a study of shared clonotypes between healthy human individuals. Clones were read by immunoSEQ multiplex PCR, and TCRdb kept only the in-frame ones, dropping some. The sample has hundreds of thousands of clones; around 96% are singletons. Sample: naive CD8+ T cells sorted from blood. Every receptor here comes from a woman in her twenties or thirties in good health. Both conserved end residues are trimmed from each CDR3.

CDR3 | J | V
ASSLNPIYEQF | TRBJ2-1 | TRBV27
ASSPPRMGSGTGDTDTQY | TRBJ2-3 | TRBV18
ASSPSLAGGDYEQY | TRBJ2-7 | TRBV18
ASSVHWTGGQETQY | TRBJ2-5 | TRBV2
ATSRSRAGNTIY | TRBJ1-3 | TRBV7-3
ASSIRTGESYEQY | TRBJ2-7 | TRBV4-1
ASSNLGTPKGNTIY | TRBJ1-3 | TRBV21-1
SVEDSGNEQF | TRBJ2-1 | TRBV29-1
AWATGDTEAF | TRBJ1-1 | TRBV30
ASSLVGGLGETQY | TRBJ2-5 | TRBV5-6
ASSSLGGAGTGELF | TRBJ2-2 | TRBV5-6
ASSVGQGVNEQF | TRBJ2-1 | TRBV5-8
ASSDLREQGILGYT | TRBJ1-2 | TRBV2
AWEPSSGNTIY | TRBJ1-3 | TRBV2
ASSLEGGASGKEQF | TRBJ2-1 | TRBV7-9
AIRRDSGTLSDGYT | TRBJ1-2 | TRBV10-3
ASTLAGRYEQY | TRBJ2-7 | TRBV7-2
ASSDWASPLH | TRBJ1-6 | TRBV2
ASSGLAGGVDTQY | TRBJ2-3 | TRBV10-2
ASLKLAASYNEQF | TRBJ2-1 | TRBV7-9
ASSFGGNTEAF | TRBJ1-1 | TRBV7-9
ASSLSGRYYGYT | TRBJ1-2 | TRBV27
ASSPSPGQGLGREKLF | TRBJ1-4 | TRBV28
ASRSQPTGTGELF | TRBJ2-2 | TRBV13
ASSSDKAEQF | TRBJ2-1 | TRBV5-4
ASSLRLKREDEQF | TRBJ2-1 | TRBV28
ASRYGTANTEAF | TRBJ1-1 | TRBV27
ASSRTDTQY | TRBJ2-3 | TRBV7-9
ASRHRGVSGPEAF | TRBJ1-1 | TRBV28
ASTRLAENTGELF | TRBJ2-2 | TRBV13
ASSAGQPTYEQY | TRBJ2-7 | TRBV19
SVELTSGQQY | TRBJ2-5 | TRBV29-1
ASSPDGQGDLSQPQH | TRBJ1-5 | TRBV5-8
ASSIDFSAVSYEQY | TRBJ2-7 | TRBV19
AISESTGSSYEQY | TRBJ2-7 | TRBV10-3
ASSIVLGETYEQY | TRBJ2-7 | TRBV19
ASSLAGGNEQF | TRBJ2-1 | TRBV27
ASSQPGTQNEQF | TRBJ2-1 | TRBV28
ASSLGTEQAKNIQY | TRBJ2-4 | TRBV13
ASSLGTGYEQY | TRBJ2-7 | TRBV11-2
ASSQARSNQPQH | TRBJ1-5 | TRBV4-2
ASSLSGRPYEQY | TRBJ2-7 | TRBV5-4
ASGSGTGNTGELF | TRBJ2-2 | TRBV11-3
ASSGNTEAF | TRBJ1-1 | TRBV28
ASSQDLRGLNEQY | TRBJ2-7 | TRBV4-1
ASSPPGGREGTDTQY | TRBJ2-3 | TRBV7-6
ASLDTYSYEQY | TRBJ2-7 | TRBV5-1
ASSDAEIQETQY | TRBJ2-5 | TRBV2
ASSFLRSGGGEGYT | TRBJ1-2 | TRBV28